These 4 T cell receptor beta chains were all obtained from the same sample, sequenced in a study of graft-versus-host responses after intestinal transplantation. TCRdb keeps only in-frame clones here, not all; method: immunoSEQ multiplex PCR. The sample gives 80,000 to 95,000 clones, about 92% of which show up once; 1.5% to 2.5% is in the top ten. These receptors are not linked to any known antigen. The sample consisted of unstimulated CD8+ T cells sorted from spleen or lymph node cells, taken before intestinal transplant. The receptors were gathered from a human donor who received an intestinal transplant.

The V and J genes are TRBV9 and TRBJ1-2; D not certain. The CDR3 has 15 residues. V was clipped by 0 bases and J by 4 bases, with 13 bases between them. Per the germline V gene, CDR1 is SGDLS and CDR2 is YYNGEE. DNA for the CDR3: TGTGCCAGCAGCGTAGGGGCAGGAATGCTCTATGGCTACACCTTC. It codes for CASSVGAGMLYGYTF. Drawing the rest from reference TRBV9 and TRBJ1-2, the complete variable domain is DSGVTQTPKHLITATGQRVTLRCSPRSGDLSVYWYQQSLDQGLQFLIQYYNGEERAKGNILERFSAQQFPDLHSELNLSSLELGDSALYFCASSVGAGMLYGYTFGSGTRLTVV.

V is TRBV7-9 and J is TRBJ2-1; 9 positions match TRBD1. J was trimmed by 8 bases and V by 1 base; bases with no gene match: 12. CDR1 is SEHNR, CDR2 FQNEAQ, per germline (reference sequence). CDR3 length: 17 amino acids. As DNA, the CDR3 is TGTGCCAGCAGCTTAGTTTTTTTGGACAGGGGTGGGGATGAGCAGTTCTTC. Residues: CASSLVFLDRGGDEQFF.

In this sample, this clone turned up once. The chain links TRBV7-9 to TRBJ2-7; 10 positions match TRBD2. CDR3 size: 13 residues. The trim removed 2 bases at V and 5 bases at J, leaving 0 bases unmatched. From germline, CDR1 is SEHNR and CDR2 FQNEAQ (reference sequence). The CDR3 loop is CASSLTSGDEQYF. The CDR3 region has the DNA TGTGCCAGCAGCTTAACTAGCGGGGACGAGCAGTACTTC.

The chain recombines TRBV15 with TRBJ2-1; 12 nucleotides match TRBD2. The germline V gene encodes CDR1 LNHNV and CDR2 YYDKDF (reference sequence). The CDR3 loop spans 15 amino acids. V gave up 5 bases and J gave up 5 bases; unmatched junction bases: 4. The CDR3 reads CATSPTSGGDNEQFF. The CDR3 DNA follows: TGTGCCACCAGCCCGACTAGCGGGGGAGACAATGAGCAGTTCTTC.